This TCR beta chain was captured by sequencing in a study of blood T cell repertoires in COVID-19. Study summary: Acute and convalescent COVID-19 specimens originated in the United States, Italy and Spain. Sources were T cells, B-cell-depleted T cells, or PBMCs; the material itself was cDNA or gDNA.

Measured with immunoSEQ multiplex PCR; TCRdb has only the in-frame clones, and not every one. Altogether some 54,000 clones are present, under 85% being singletons, with the ten largest covering under 2%. Germline-derived CDR1 and CDR2 are LNHDA and SQIVND (reference sequence). The CDR3 is 16 amino acids. Trimming took 0 bases from V and 5 from J; bases not matched to a gene: 5. The sequence derives from a woman in her sixties or seventies with acute or convalescent COVID-19. What was sequenced was peripheral blood. The chain joins TRBV19 to TRBJ2-2, with 8 positions matching TRBD2. CDR3 in DNA: TGTGCCAGTAGTATAGAGAGCGGGAGATCAACCGGGGAGCTGTTTTTT. Translation: CASSIESGRSTGELFF.